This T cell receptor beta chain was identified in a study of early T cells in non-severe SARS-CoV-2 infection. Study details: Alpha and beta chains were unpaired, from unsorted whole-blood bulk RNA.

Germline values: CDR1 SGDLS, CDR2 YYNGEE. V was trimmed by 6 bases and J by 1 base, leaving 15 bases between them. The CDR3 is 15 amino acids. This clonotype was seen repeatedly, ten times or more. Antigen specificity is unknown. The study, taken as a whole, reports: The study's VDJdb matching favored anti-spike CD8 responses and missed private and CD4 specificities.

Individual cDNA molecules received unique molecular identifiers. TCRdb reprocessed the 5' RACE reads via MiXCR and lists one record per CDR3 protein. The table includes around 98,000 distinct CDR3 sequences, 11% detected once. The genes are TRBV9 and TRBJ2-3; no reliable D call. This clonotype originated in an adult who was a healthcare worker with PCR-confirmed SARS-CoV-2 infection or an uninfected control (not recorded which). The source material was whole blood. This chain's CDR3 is CASTLGRSGTDTQYF. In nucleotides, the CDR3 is TGTGCCAGCACCTTAGGACGGTCGGGCACAGATACGCAGTATTTT.